This T cell receptor beta chain originates from a study of human T cells and chemical hapten exposure. For the study at large: Variability of per-sample TCR yields stemmed mainly from small differences in pooled library volume. Study observations and caveats: Among TCRs, those above 1 in 1000 frequency were unaffected by DPC sensitization.

This clonotype was counted a few times. Its antigen is undetermined. CDR1 is SSHAT, CDR2 FNYEAQ, per germline (reference sequence). Germline trimming cut 5 bases from V and 10 bases from J; bases unmatched to any gene: 7. The CDR3 is 12 amino acids. Individual cDNA molecules in this library carried unique molecular identifiers. Original data processing: Sample TCR totals centred on a median of about 92,000, ranging about 23,224 to 700,000. Via MiXCR, TCRdb re-called the RACE reads, giving one row per CDR3 protein. The V and J calls and clone size are TCRdb's, not the authors'. The table includes 130,000 or so distinct CDR3 sequences, approximately 8.3% detected once. Indicated time point: healthy volunteer bleed at 2 weeks. Total RNA came from unfractionated whole blood.

The chain couples TRBV7-7 to TRBJ1-1; TRBD1 matches 7 bases. Sequenced sample: whole blood. The origin of this receptor is a male donor in good health. Some clones in this sample may be carry-over from other donors' samples. CDR3 region: CASSPFRGGAFF. The CDR3 nucleotides are TGTGCCAGCAGCCCATTCAGGGGGGGAGCTTTCTTT.